What follows are 28 T cell receptor beta chains derived from one specimen sequenced in a study of shared clonotypes between healthy human individuals. Sequenced by immunoSEQ multiplex PCR; TCRdb stores in-frame clones only, minus some. Here the sample spans about 1.1 million clones, around 77% being singletons. Material for sequencing was memory CD4+ T cells from PBMCs. The subset denotes: CD45RA-negative fraction. Receptors were obtained from a man aged 18 to 35 in good health. Some clones in this sample may be carry-over from other donors' samples.

The chain carries TRBV10-3 and TRBJ2-2; D is perhaps TRBD2 (6 bases). CDR3 size: 13 residues. Trimming removed 6 bases at V and 5 bases at J, with 10 bases between. CDR1 is ENHRY and CDR2 is SYGVKD in the germline V gene. CDR3 in DNA: TGTGCCATCAGCGGGAGTCGAACCGGGGAGCTGTTTTTT. Translating gives CAISGSRTGELFF.

There are a few counts of this clone. The genes are TRBV6-1 and TRBJ2-2, with D hard to call. Germline V lookup: CDR1 MNHNS, CDR2 SASEGT. V lost 3 bases to trimming and J lost 0 bases, with 14 bases between them. This CDR3 has 17 amino acids. The CDR3 DNA is TGTGCCAGCAGTGAGCGACATTGGGCAGCGAACACCGGGGAGCTGTTTTTT. Its translation: CASSERHWAANTGELFF.

This sequence joins TRBV7-9 and TRBJ1-1; TRBD1 might be the D (6 bases). Between the trimmed V and J ends, which lost 3 bases and 8 bases, there was a span of 13 bases. The V gene's germline CDR1 is SEHNR and CDR2 FQNEAQ (reference sequence). The CDR3 sequence is 13 residues long. The DNA for the CDR3 is TGTGCCAGCAGCTTTTCGTCCGGGGGCGAAGCTTTCTTT. Encoded protein: CASSFSSGGEAFF.

The rearrangement uses TRBV19 and TRBJ1-5; D remains unclear. Between the trimmed V and J ends, which lost 6 bases and 2 bases, there was a span of 14 bases. This CDR3 has 15 amino acids. Germline CDR1 LNHDA, CDR2 SQIVND (reference sequence). The CDR3 sequence is CASRPGTLGNQPQHF. CDR3 nucleotides: TGTGCCAGTAGACCAGGAACCCTGGGCAATCAGCCCCAGCATTTT.

This clone was recorded only once. V is TRBV6-6 and J is TRBJ1-4; D is undetermined. The CDR3 contains 15 residues. Trimming took off 0 bases at V and 7 bases at J, with 12 bases between the two ends. Germline values: CDR1 MNHNY, CDR2 SVGAGI (reference sequence). The DNA for the CDR3 is TGTGCCAGCAGTTACTCGAGGGTTGTCGGTGAAAAACTGTTTTTT. Translation: CASSYSRVVGEKLFF.

The chain employs TRBV18 and TRBJ1-5; tentative D call: TRBD1 (5 bases). V shed 5 bases and J shed 0 bases, with 17 bases lying between them. Looked up from germline, CDR1 is KGHSH and CDR2 is LQKENI. There are 17 residues in the CDR3. The CDR3 bases are TGTGCCAGCTCATCCTCCGACAGAACTTATAGCAATCAGCCCCAGCATTTT. This sequence encodes CASSSSDRTYSNQPQHF.

The chain has TRBV27 and TRBJ1-5, with a tentative D call TRBD1 (5 bases). The ends were cut back, 3 bases at V and 5 bases at J, with 11 bases in the middle. This CDR3 region has 14 residues. The V gene's germline CDR1 is MNHEY and CDR2 SMNVEV (reference sequence). The CDR3 sequence: CASSFWGIDQPQHF. CDR3 bases: TGTGCCAGCAGTTTTTGGGGGATCGATCAGCCCCAGCATTTT.

This clone was seen just once. This sample includes further DNA sequences coding for the same CDR3. The V and J genes are TRBV29-1 and TRBJ1-1; D perhaps matches TRBD1 (5 bases). The V end was cut by 3 bases, the J end by 5 bases, with 10 bases between. CDR3 length equals 12 residues. Germline CDR1 and CDR2: SQVTM and ANQGSEA. This CDR3 reads CSVDGGGTEAFF. As DNA, the CDR3 is TGCAGCGTTGATGGCGGGGGAACTGAAGCTTTCTTT.

This clone has a count of ten or more. This chain connects TRBV25-1 to TRBJ2-5; TRBD2 aligns across 7 bases. Trimming cost V 5 bases and J 5 bases; bases outside gene matches: 14. Germline V gene data show CDR1 as MGHDK and CDR2 as SYGVNS. The CDR3 spans 16 residues. The CDR3: CASSLQWGGVKETQYF. CDR3 DNA: TGTGCCAGCAGTTTGCAATGGGGAGGGGTCAAGGAGACCCAGTACTTC.

Concerning this clone: The sample has other DNA sequences that encode this CDR3 too. V and J are TRBV14 and TRBJ2-4, with a weak D call TRBD1 (5 bases). The CDR3 consists of 12 residues. V lost 2 bases to trimming and J lost 7 bases, with 6 bases between them. Germline V CDR1 and CDR2: SGHDN, FVKESK. The CDR3: CASSQSGNIQYF. The CDR3 nucleotides are TGTGCCAGCAGCCAATCAGGGAACATTCAGTACTTC.

This clone was picked up a small number of times. CDR3 sequence (DNA): TGTGCCAGCACCCTGAGGCTGGGAAACACTGAAGCTTTCTTT. Protein sequence: CASTLRLGNTEAFF. This chain connects TRBV6-1 to TRBJ1-1, with D unclear. The germline V gene encodes CDR1 MNHNS and CDR2 SASEGT. The CDR3 sequence is 14 residues long. V was shortened by 7 bases and J by 2 bases, with 14 bases between the two germline ends.

The V gene is TRBV15, the J gene TRBJ2-3; tentatively, D is TRBD1 (6 bases). The CDR3 runs to 16 residues. Germline assignment: CDR1 LNHNV and CDR2 YYDKDF (reference sequence). V lost 5 bases to trimming and J lost 6 bases, with 21 bases between them. Here the CDR3 DNA reads TGTGCCACCAGCGAAGCCGGGACAAGCTGGAGTGATACGCAGTATTTT. Protein sequence: CATSEAGTSWSDTQYF.

This chain links TRBV5-1 with TRBJ2-2; unclear D gene. The CDR3 is 15 residues long. Germline V gene sequence: CDR1 SGHRS, CDR2 YFSETQ. Deletions cut 4 bases from V and 0 bases from J, with 10 bases between. CDR3 coding DNA: TGCGCCAGCAGCGCGGACGGCGCGAACACCGGGGAGCTGTTTTTT. Amino acid sequence: CASSADGANTGELFF. The whole variable domain, filled in from reference TRBV5-1 and TRBJ2-2, reads KAGVTQTPRYLIKTRGQQVTLSCSPISGHRSVSWYQQTPGQGLQFLFEYFSETQRNKGNFPGRFSGRQFSNSRSEMNVSTLELGDSALYLCASSADGANTGELFFGEGSRLTVL.

The CDR3 region has the DNA TGTGCCAGCAGCAAAGGGGTAGCGGGGCCCTACGAGCAGTACTTC. Protein product: CASSKGVAGPYEQYF. The rearrangement links TRBV21-1 to TRBJ2-7; TRBD2, the table's D call, lacks a check against the DNA. TRBV21-1 is a pseudogene. This CDR3 has 15 amino acids.

The chain carries TRBV18 and TRBJ2-5, with 8 nucleotides matching TRBD2. J lost 1 base, V lost 0 bases, and 13 bases had no gene match. Per the germline V gene, CDR1 is KGHSH and CDR2 is LQKENI. The length of the CDR3 is 19 residues. CDR3 bases: TGTGCCAGCTCACCACCGGGAACCGATCGGACTAGCCGCCAAGAGACCCAGTACTTC. Translation: CASSPPGTDRTSRQETQYF.

The V gene is TRBV28, the J gene TRBJ1-4, with 9 bases that match TRBD1. CDR1 and CDR2 (germline): MDHEN, SYDVKM. V gave up 3 bases and J gave up 6 bases; unmatched junction bases: 5. The CDR3 is 15 residues long. This CDR3 reads CASSFIGQGYEKLFF. The CDR3 DNA is TGTGCCAGCAGTTTCATTGGACAGGGGTATGAAAAACTGTTTTTT.

The genes are TRBV9 and TRBJ2-1; 7 nucleotides align to TRBD2. The CDR3 has 14 residues. Germline CDR1 SGDLS, CDR2 YYNGEE. Trimming at V came to 3 bases and at J to 9 bases, leaving 9 bases not matched to a gene. The CDR3, as DNA: TGTGCCAGCAGCGCGTTAACTAGCGAGGGTGAGCAGTTCTTC. It translates to CASSALTSEGEQFF. Filled out from reference TRBV9 and TRBJ2-1, the complete variable domain reads DSGVTQTPKHLITATGQRVTLRCSPRSGDLSVYWYQQSLDQGLQFLIQYYNGEERAKGNILERFSAQQFPDLHSELNLSSLELGDSALYFCASSALTSEGEQFFGPGTRLTVL.

V is TRBV5-4 and J is TRBJ2-2; TRBD2 matches 9 bases. The CDR3 is made up of 17 amino acids. Germline V gene sequence: CDR1 SGHNT, CDR2 YYREEE (reference sequence). Losses at the gene ends were 4 bases for V and 6 bases for J; bases not matched to a gene: 13. The CDR3 region is CASSRDPGLALSGELFF. In DNA form, the CDR3 reads TGTGCCAGCAGCAGGGACCCGGGACTAGCTTTATCCGGGGAGCTGTTTTTT. The variable domain in full, completed from reference TRBV5-4 and TRBJ2-2, reads ETGVTQSPTHLIKTRGQQVTLRCSSQSGHNTVSWYQQALGQGPQFIFQYYREEENGRGNFPPRFSGLQFPNYSSELNVNALELDDSALYLCASSRDPGLALSGELFFGEGSRLTVL.

The rearrangement joins TRBV28 to TRBJ1-5; D unresolved. The CDR3 is made up of 14 amino acids. Germline lookup yields CDR1 MDHEN and CDR2 SYDVKM. Deletions cut 2 bases from V and 6 bases from J, with 11 bases between. The CDR3 DNA reads TGTGCCAGCAGTTTAATGTTAGTAATTCAGCCCCAGCATTTT. Residues: CASSLMLVIQPQHF. The full variable domain, its missing parts supplied by reference TRBV28 and TRBJ1-5, is DVKVTQSSRYLVKRTGEKVFLECVQDMDHENMFWYRQDPGLGLRLIYFSYDVKMKEKGDIPEGYSVSREKKERFSLILESASTNQTSMYLCASSLMLVIQPQHFGDGTRLSIL.

The V call is TRBV13, the J call TRBJ2-3, with a weak D call TRBD1 (5 bases). The CDR3 totals 14 residues. Germline lookup yields CDR1 PRHDT and CDR2 FYEKMQ (reference sequence). V was clipped by 3 bases and J by 2 bases, with 9 bases between them. This CDR3 is CASSFQGHTDTQYF. DNA of the CDR3: TGTGCCAGCAGCTTCCAGGGTCACACAGATACGCAGTATTTT.

Comments on this clone: A much larger clone lies a single base off, so this may be a read error. The V gene is TRBV5-6, the J gene TRBJ2-1, with 9 bases lining up with TRBD2. Germline assignment: CDR1 SGHDT and CDR2 YYEEEE. V dropped 4 bases and J dropped 1; count of bases not matched to a gene: 6. The CDR3 consists of 16 residues. The CDR3, as DNA: TGTGCCAGCAGCCCAGTAGCGGGAGAGTCCTACAATGAGCAGTTCTTC. Translating it yields CASSPVAGESYNEQFF.

The chain carries TRBV5-1 and TRBJ2-7; D uncertain. Trimming took 4 bases from V and 9 from J, leaving 17 bases between them. This CDR3 contains 13 residues. Germline values: CDR1 SGHRS, CDR2 YFSETQ. For the CDR3, the DNA is TGCGCCAGCAGCCCCGAACCCCCTCCACCGCAGTACTTC. Its protein product is CASSPEPPPPQYF. The complete variable domain, with remaining parts taken from reference TRBV5-1 and TRBJ2-7, reads KAGVTQTPRYLIKTRGQQVTLSCSPISGHRSVSWYQQTPGQGLQFLFEYFSETQRNKGNFPGRFSGRQFSNSRSEMNVSTLELGDSALYLCASSPEPPPPQYFGPGTRLTVT.

Here the CDR3 DNA reads TGCGCCAGCAGCGCCGACGGTCGCTCCTACGAGCAGTACTTC. Encoded protein: CASSADGRSYEQYF. This chain connects TRBV5-1 to TRBJ2-7; D unresolved. The CDR3 covers 14 residues. The germline V gene encodes CDR1 SGHRS and CDR2 YFSETQ. Trimming took 4 bases from V and 0 from J, leaving 11 bases between them. The full variable domain, rest sourced from reference TRBV5-1 and TRBJ2-7, is KAGVTQTPRYLIKTRGQQVTLSCSPISGHRSVSWYQQTPGQGLQFLFEYFSETQRNKGNFPGRFSGRQFSNSRSEMNVSTLELGDSALYLCASSADGRSYEQYFGPGTRLTVT.

There are a few counts of this clone. Distinct nucleotide sequences in the sample also encode this CDR3. V usage is TRBV5-1 and J usage is TRBJ2-7; 10 bases map to TRBD2. Germline V gene data show CDR1 as SGHRS and CDR2 as YFSETQ. This CDR3 has 15 amino acids. J gave up 5 bases and V 0 bases, and 5 bases lay outside the gene matches. CDR3 coding DNA: TGCGCCAGCAGCTTGGCGGGGACTAGCGTGGACGAGCAGTACTTC. Amino acids: CASSLAGTSVDEQYF.

On this clone: This sample also contains other DNA sequences that code for the same CDR3. The V call is TRBV5-1, the J call TRBJ1-2; 8 nucleotides agree with TRBD1. The CDR3 is 14 amino acids. V lost 0 bases to trimming and J lost 4 bases; unmatched junction nucleotides: 2. Per the germline V gene, CDR1 is SGHRS and CDR2 is YFSETQ. CDR3 amino acids: CASSLGQGLYGYTF. CDR3 in DNA: TGCGCCAGCAGCTTGGGACAGGGGCTCTATGGCTACACCTTC.

This clone was detected only once. The gene calls are TRBV28 and TRBJ2-1; 7 bases map to TRBD2. Germline values: CDR1 MDHEN, CDR2 SYDVKM. V lost 6 bases and J lost 0; bases outside the gene matches: 11. This CDR3 is built from 17 residues. In DNA, the CDR3 is TGTGCCAGCAGCTTGGGGGGAGCGGGGAGCTCCTACAATGAGCAGTTCTTC. Translated: CASSLGGAGSSYNEQFF.

The rearrangement uses TRBV2 and TRBJ2-2, with D unclear. This CDR3 is 15 amino acids long. Germline-derived CDR1 and CDR2 are SNHLY and FYNNEI. Trimming took 4 bases from V and 0 from J, leaving 9 bases between them. The CDR3 DNA is TGTGCCAGCAGTGCTTCGTTCGCGAACACCGGGGAGCTGTTTTTT. Amino acids: CASSASFANTGELFF.

The chain carries TRBV30 and TRBJ2-3; perhaps D is TRBD1 or TRBD2 (6 bases each). The CDR3 has 11 amino acids. Trimming left V 0 bases short and J 10 bases short, with 8 bases between. Germline V CDR1 and CDR2: GTSNPN, SVGIG (reference sequence). As DNA, the CDR3 is TGTGCCTGGAGTGTGGAGGGGGCGCAGTATTTT. It yields the protein CAWSVEGAQYF. The full variable domain, in which reference TRBV30 and TRBJ2-3 provide the parts outside the CDR3, is SQTIHQWPATLVQPVGSPLSLECTVEGTSNPNLYWYRQAAGRGLQLLFYSVGIGQISSEVPQNLSASRPQDRQFILSSKKLLLSDSGFYLCAWSVEGAQYFGPGTRLTVL.